These T cell receptor beta chains were read from a single sample in a study of immune characterization of retroperitoneal liposarcoma. Using its own MiXCR run on the PCR reads, TCRdb lists one record per CDR3 protein. This table holds around 4,600 distinct CDR3 sequences, more than 25% found once. The material sequenced was tumor tissue. The source is a female donor with retroperitoneal liposarcoma. Each CDR3 is given with its conserved first and last residue. The D gene is left open where the match is weak. The size entry is marked missing in some rows and otherwise reads once, few, many or a size class.

clone_size	v_call	d_call	j_call	cdr3_aa	cdr3_nt
large	TRBV6-1	TRBD2	TRBJ2-1	CASSEVHGTNYNEQFF	TGTGCCAGCAGTGAGGTTCACGGGACTAACTACAATGAGCAGTTCTTC
-	TRBV3-1	-	TRBJ1-2	CASSQGQGYGYTF	TGTGCCAGCAGCCAAGGGCAGGGCTATGGCTACACCTTC
-	TRBV6-4	-	TRBJ2-1	CASSPSPGLKQFF	TGTGCCAGCAGTCCCTCCCCTGGTCTTAAGCAGTTCTTC
many	TRBV5-5	TRBD2	TRBJ2-1	CASSNLGTRSNEQFF	TGTGCCAGCAGCAACCTCGGGACTAGAAGTAATGAGCAGTTCTTC
large	TRBV5-6	-	TRBJ2-2	CASSLRGVDSTGELFF	TGTGCCAGCAGCTTGAGGGGGGTCGATTCCACCGGGGAGCTGTTTTTT
few	TRBV12-3/TRBV12-4	TRBD2	TRBJ2-3	CASGGAPDTDTQYF	TGTGCCTCCGGGGGGGCTCCGGATACAGATACGCAGTATTTT
-	TRBV6-6	TRBD1	TRBJ2-5	CASRKGQGYQETQYF	TGTGCCAGCAGGAAGGGACAGGGCTACCAAGAGACCCAGTACTTC
many	TRBV5-4	TRBD1	TRBJ2-3	CASSFLRDRGRDTQYF	TGTGCCAGCAGCTTCCTCCGGGACAGGGGGCGGGATACGCAGTATTTT
-	TRBV11-3	-	TRBJ2-7	CASSPGLHEQYF	TGTGCCAGCAGTCCGGGACTCCACGAGCAGTACTTC
few	TRBV6-1	TRBD2	TRBJ2-1	CASSPVASGNLNEQFF	TGTGCCAGCAGCCCCGTTGCGAGCGGGAACCTCAATGAGCAGTTCTTC
-	TRBV6-1	TRBD2	TRBJ2-1	CASRLGLAGAYNEQFF	TGTGCCAGCAGACTAGGACTAGCGGGGGCCTACAATGAGCAGTTCTTC
-	TRBV12-3/TRBV12-4	-	TRBJ2-3	CASSFLGPDTQYF	TGTGCCAGCAGTTTTCTCGGGCCAGATACGCAGTATTTT
few	TRBV7-2	-	TRBJ1-1	CASSFGMNTEAFF	TGTGCCAGCAGCTTCGGTATGAACACTGAAGCTTTCTTT
few	TRBV25-1	TRBD1	TRBJ1-1	CASSESGTGDTEAFF	TGTGCCAGCAGTGAATCTGGGACAGGGGACACTGAAGCTTTCTTT
-	TRBV11-2	-	TRBJ2-1	CASSLAARTSSYNEQFF	TGTGCCAGCAGCTTGGCGGCGCGGACGAGCTCCTACAATGAGCAGTTCTTC
medium-sized	TRBV6-1	-	TRBJ2-2	CASSEGTWNTGELFF	TGTGCCAGCAGTGAAGGGACGTGGAACACCGGGGAGCTGTTTTTT
-	TRBV6-6	-	TRBJ2-5	CASTGVTQETQYF	TGTGCCTCCACGGGGGTAACCCAAGAGACCCAGTACTTC
many	TRBV7-2	-	TRBJ1-5	CASSLEGVSNQPQHF	TGTGCCAGCAGCTTAGAGGGGGTTAGCAATCAGCCCCAGCATTTT
-	TRBV7-6	-	TRBJ2-1	CASSLAHDSSYNEQFF	TGTGCCAGCAGCTTAGCGCATGACAGTTCCTACAATGAGCAGTTCTTC
-	TRBV12-3/TRBV12-4	TRBD2	TRBJ2-3	CASSSGTSVGTQYF	TGTGCCAGCAGTTCAGGGACTAGCGTGGGTACGCAGTATTTT
-	TRBV7-2	TRBD2	TRBJ2-3	CASSQVLRTSGRPDTDTQYF	TGTGCCAGCAGCCAAGTCCTACGGACTAGCGGGAGGCCCGACACAGATACGCAGTATTTT
-	TRBV29-1	-	TRBJ1-1	CSVYLQNTEAFF	TGCAGCGTTTATCTGCAGAACACTGAAGCTTTCTTT